A single sample is the source of the 17 T cell receptor beta chains below, sequenced in a study of metastatic and nonmetastatic thyroid tumors. TCRdb used MiXCR to call clones anew from the PCR reads. Among 35,000 to 45,000 clones listed, 9% to 14% were seen once. None of the patients had undergone any treatment ahead of thyroid surgery. Sequencing input: blood. The receptors derive from a male donor with papillary thyroid cancer or a benign thyroid nodule (not recorded which). Some clones in this sample may be carry-over from other donors' samples.

This clone was seen a handful of times. The rearrangement links TRBV18 to TRBJ1-1, with D hard to call. The germline CDR1 and CDR2 sequences are KGHSH and LQKENI. The CDR3 consists of 13 residues. Trimming shortened V by 5 bases and J by 1 base, and 8 bases separated the two germline ends. This CDR3 reads CASSNGWNTEAFF. The DNA for the CDR3 is TGTGCCAGCTCAAACGGGTGGAACACTGAAGCTTTCTTT.

Many counts were recorded for this clone. The V gene is TRBV10-3, the J gene TRBJ2-2; 8 bases fit TRBD2. J gave up 1 base and V 11 bases, and 6 bases lay outside the gene matches. This CDR3 has 14 residues. CDR1 and CDR2 from the germline V gene are ENHRY and SYGVKD. CDR3 region: CASREGQNTGELFF. In DNA, the CDR3 is TGTGCCTCCCGGGAGGGGCAGAACACCGGGGAGCTGTTTTTT.

This clone was observed at least ten times. This chain links TRBV11-3 with TRBJ2-1; 8 bases are a match to TRBD2. This CDR3 comprises 14 residues. Germline V gene data show CDR1 as SGHNT and CDR2 as YENEEA. J lost 5 bases, V lost 1 base, and 1 base had no gene match. The CDR3 loop reads CASSLAGRDNEQFF. DNA for the CDR3: TGTGCCAGCAGCTTAGCCGGGAGGGACAATGAGCAGTTCTTC.

This clone was seen many times. The V gene is TRBV7-2, the J gene TRBJ2-5; 12 bases map to TRBD2. Germline V gene lookup returns CDR1 SGHTA and CDR2 FQGNSA. The trim removed 3 bases at V and 1 base at J, leaving 3 bases unmatched. This CDR3 has 16 residues. The CDR3 loop is CASSLGLAGSQETQYF. In DNA form, the CDR3 reads TGTGCCAGCAGCTTGGGACTAGCGGGCTCCCAAGAGACCCAGTACTTC.

As for this clone: Being one base from a much bigger clone, this may be a read error. The chain employs TRBV11-1 and TRBJ2-5; D is tentatively TRBD1 or TRBD2 (5 bases each). V was shortened by 0 bases and J by 8 bases, with 25 bases between the two germline ends. CDR3 length: 18 residues. Germline CDR1 and CDR2: SGHAT and FQDESV (reference sequence). The CDR3 region has the DNA TGTGCCAGCAGCTTAGCGATCCCGGGACGGAATCCTTTGGATACCCAGTACTTC. Protein product: CASSLAIPGRNPLDTQYF. Complete variable domain (other parts from reference TRBV11-1 and TRBJ2-5): EAEVAQSPRYKITEKSQAVAFWCDPISGHATLYWYRQILGQGPELLVQFQDESVVDDSQLPKDRFSAERLKGVDSTLKIQPAELGDSAMYLCASSLAIPGRNPLDTQYFGPGTRLLVL.

This clone was detected a few times. One end of the junction varies from germline; a read error may be responsible. The sample carries other DNA sequences with the same CDR3. The chain joins TRBV4-3 to TRBJ1-1, with D hard to call. CDR3 length: 13 residues. Germline assignment: CDR1 LGHNA and CDR2 YSLEER. CDR3 amino acids: CASSRADYTEAFF. Here the CDR3 DNA reads TGCGCCAGCAGCCGGGCGGACTACACTGAAGCCTTCTTT.

The J gene is TRBJ1-2, the V gene TRBV7-2; a possible D gene is TRBD1 (6 bases). From germline, CDR1 is SGHTA and CDR2 FQGNSA. Trimming pared 6 bases from V and 6 bases from J, leaving 20 bases between. This CDR3 has 15 residues. DNA for the CDR3: TGTGCCAGCAGTAAGTCCAGGGGCGCCGGAAATGGCTACACCTTC. Its protein is CASSKSRGAGNGYTF.

In its sample, this clone was seen many times. The J gene is TRBJ1-2, the V gene TRBV25-1; D perhaps matches TRBD1 (6 bases). This CDR3 region has 13 residues. V was shortened by 5 bases and J by 0 bases, with 7 bases between the two germline ends. CDR1 MGHDK and CDR2 SYGVNS come from the germline V gene. In DNA form, the CDR3 reads TGTGCCAGCAGTCGGACAGCTAACTATGGCTACACCTTC. As protein: CASSRTANYGYTF.

In this sample, this clone turned up many times. The chain links TRBV5-1 to TRBJ2-7; 7 bases are shared with TRBD1. CDR3 size: 13 residues. CDR1 and CDR2 from the germline V gene are SGHRS and YFSETQ. Germline trimming cut 5 bases from V and 2 bases from J; bases unmatched to any gene: 4. The CDR3 is CASRRDSTYEQYF. CDR3 nucleotides: TGCGCCAGCAGACGGGACAGCACCTACGAGCAGTACTTC. Using reference TRBV5-1 and TRBJ2-7 for the parts outside the CDR3, the full variable domain is KAGVTQTPRYLIKTRGQQVTLSCSPISGHRSVSWYQQTPGQGLQFLFEYFSETQRNKGNFPGRFSGRQFSNSRSEMNVSTLELGDSALYLCASRRDSTYEQYFGPGTRLTVT.

This sequence joins TRBV24-1 and TRBJ2-1; TRBD2 matches at 13 bases. Unmatched junction bases numbered 3, after V lost 1 base and J lost 7 bases. The CDR3 consists of 16 residues. The germline gives CDR1 KGHDR, CDR2 SFDVKD. The CDR3 nucleotides read TGTGCCACCAGTGATTTACTAGCGGGAGGGTCTAATGAGCAGTTCTTC. Translated, it gives CATSDLLAGGSNEQFF.

As regards this clone: This may come from a read error, since a much larger clone is one base off. The chain uses TRBV18 and TRBJ2-3, with D maybe TRBD2 (5 bases). From germline, CDR1 is KGHSH and CDR2 LQKENI. The CDR3 totals 16 residues. V lost 5 bases to trimming and J lost 2 bases, with 17 bases between them. The CDR3 DNA is TGTGCCAGCTCAGTACAACGGGGATGGTCCACAGATACGCAGTATTTT. Residues: CASSVQRGWSTDTQYF.

The chain recombines TRBV15 with TRBJ2-7, with 7 bases that match TRBD1. Germline CDR1 reads LNHNV; CDR2 reads YYDKDF (reference sequence). J was trimmed by 0 bases and V by 0 bases; bases with no gene match: 5. This CDR3 has 16 amino acids. The DNA of the CDR3 is TGTGCCACCAGCAGAGATAACAGGGGATTCTCCTACGAGCAGTACTTC. This gives the protein CATSRDNRGFSYEQYF. The variable domain in full, with the rest retrieved from reference TRBV15 and TRBJ2-7, is DAMVIQNPRYQVTQFGKPVTLSCSQTLNHNVMYWYQQKSSQAPKLLFHYYDKDFNNEADTPDNFQSRRPNTSFCFLDIRSPGLGDTAMYLCATSRDNRGFSYEQYFGPGTRLTVT.

With regard to this clone: One base away lies a much larger clone, so this may be a sequencing read error. V gene TRBV9 combines with J gene TRBJ2-1; D is perhaps TRBD2 (6 bases). Germline V gene data show CDR1 as SGDLS and CDR2 as YYNGEE. The CDR3 length is 15 residues. The CDR3 spells CAGSRSGSSYNEQFF. CDR3 DNA sequence: TGTGCCGGCAGCCGAAGCGGGTCTTCCTACAATGAGCAGTTCTTC.

This clone was recorded many times. This rearrangement joins TRBV20-1 to TRBJ2-3, with no clear D. The CDR3 totals 13 residues. Germline values: CDR1 DFQATT, CDR2 SNEGSKA (reference sequence). The germline V and J ends were trimmed by 1 base and 2 bases, with 7 bases remaining between them. The CDR3: CSARGENTDTQYF. In nucleotides, the CDR3 is TGCAGTGCTAGAGGCGAGAACACAGATACGCAGTATTTT.

This clone was picked up many times. The chain recombines TRBV2 with TRBJ2-1; D not certain. Trimming cost V 6 bases and J 1 base, with 13 bases left between them. This CDR3 region has 15 residues. Germline lookup yields CDR1 SNHLY and CDR2 FYNNEI. The CDR3 region has the DNA TGTGCCAGCAGCCCGAGGCACCCATCCTACAATGAGCAGTTCTTC. This codes for CASSPRHPSYNEQFF.

This clone was counted ten times or more. The chain uses TRBV5-1 and TRBJ2-5; 7 bases line up with TRBD2. The germline V gene has CDR1 SGHRS and CDR2 YFSETQ. Trimming at V came to 0 bases and at J to 1 base, leaving 6 bases not matched to a gene. The CDR3 consists of 16 residues. The CDR3 nucleotides read TGCGCCAGCAGCTTGGAAGCTAGCGGCCCCCAAGAGACCCAGTACTTC. It is translated as CASSLEASGPQETQYF.

Ten or more counts support this clone. The rearrangement uses TRBV4-3 and TRBJ1-1, with TRBD1 identical over 7 bases. CDR1 LGHNA and CDR2 YSLEER come from the germline V gene. With V trimmed by 3 bases and J by 3 bases, 4 bases remained unmatched. The CDR3 extends over 14 amino acids. This CDR3 reads CASSHQGGHTEAFF. In nucleotides, the CDR3 is TGCGCCAGCAGCCACCAAGGGGGCCACACTGAAGCTTTCTTT.